This T cell receptor (beta chain) came from a study of blood T cell repertoires in COVID-19. At the level of the study: Sites in the United States, Italy and Spain provided acute and convalescent COVID-19 samples. The analysed material was cDNA or gDNA that came from T cells, B-cell-depleted T cells, or PBMCs.

How the authors handled the data: Amplification of reference gene primers was used by the study to estimate nucleated cell counts. Only in-frame clones appear in the TCRdb table, and some are missing; sequencing was by immunoSEQ multiplex PCR. For V, J and clone size, that table is used; D and trimming come from the DNA. Of about 43,000 clones in the sample, about nine tenths are singletons; the top ten hold approximately 5.1%. V shed 4 bases and J shed 4 bases, with 14 bases lying between them. Germline CDR1 GTSNPN, CDR2 SVGIG (reference sequence). CDR3 length equals 15 residues. The rearrangement links TRBV30 to TRBJ2-6, with TRBD2 as a possible D gene (6 bases). The sequenced sample was peripheral blood. This clonotype was sampled from a human donor in a cohort sampled during active COVID-19. CDR3 sequence reads: CAWKWSGRGANVLTF. The CDR3 coding sequence is TGTGCCTGGAAGTGGTCCGGGAGAGGGGCCAACGTCCTGACTTTC.